Below are 5 T cell receptor beta chains sequenced from a single sample in a study of T cell clonotyping in hematopoietic cell transplantation (dated by TCRdb to 2020 to 2022). The time point label on this specimen signifies: recipient sample about 28 days before transplant, after cytoreduction. The library was prepared using the immunoSEQ multiplex PCR assay. As stored in TCRdb, this immuneACCESS dataset retains in-frame rearrangements with V and J assigned. A fraction of the clones does not appear; measured against another copy, unresolved V genes explain less than half of the discrepancy, and the remainder lacks a known reason. Within this sample are approximately 44,000 clones, with roughly 85% of them counted one time only. The ten largest clones capture around 5.3% of the sample. The sample here was peripheral blood mononuclear cells, taken before stem cell transplant. Every receptor here comes from a man aged 55-75 years with myelodysplastic syndrome. Some clones in this sample may be carry-over from other donors' samples.

V is TRBV19 and J is TRBJ2-5; TRBD2 agrees at 8 bases. Germline lookup yields CDR1 LNHDA and CDR2 SQIVND (reference sequence). V dropped 2 bases and J dropped 7; count of bases not matched to a gene: 3. The CDR3 loop spans 13 amino acids. DNA for the CDR3: TGTGCCAGTAGTATAAGCCTAGCGGGGACCCAGTACTTC. Translation: CASSISLAGTQYF.

The V and J genes are TRBV28 and TRBJ1-2; D is unresolved. This CDR3 spans 13 amino acids. V was trimmed by 5 bases and J by 2 bases, leaving 9 bases between them. The V gene's germline CDR1 is MDHEN and CDR2 SYDVKM. The CDR3 is CASSPYQNYGYTF. DNA for the CDR3: TGTGCCAGCAGTCCTTATCAAAACTATGGCTACACCTTC.

The chain is built from TRBV6-1 and TRBJ2-1; D is uncertain. There are 13 residues in the CDR3. The germline gives CDR1 MNHNS, CDR2 SASEGT. Trimming removed 1 base at V and 15 bases at J, with 16 bases between. The CDR3 coding sequence is TGTGCCAGCAGTGAAGTAACCACCCTTCCCCGGTTCTTC. Protein: CASSEVTTLPRFF.

This clone was seen just once. The chain carries TRBV10-3 and TRBJ2-3; either TRBD1 or TRBD2 may supply D (6 bases each). Germline V gene data show CDR1 as ENHRY and CDR2 as SYGVKD. This CDR3 contains 15 residues. V was clipped by 6 bases and J by 1 base, with 14 bases between them. The CDR3 DNA reads TGTGCCATCAGCTTAGGGGGGTACCGCACAGATACGCAGTATTTT. As protein: CAISLGGYRTDTQYF.

The V call is TRBV11-2, the J call TRBJ2-7; D might be TRBD2 (5 bases). CDR3 length: 16 residues. The V and J ends lost 1 base and 0 bases respectively, with 13 bases between them. CDR1 is SGHAT and CDR2 is FQNNGV in the germline V gene. The CDR3 DNA reads TGTGCCAGCAGCTTAGGAGGGAACCTACTCTCCTACGAGCAGTACTTC. Amino acids: CASSLGGNLLSYEQYF.